This record covers a single T cell receptor beta chain. This clonotype appeared many times. The antigen it binds to is not known. Nothing much larger sits one base from this clone, and base qualities are not available. The library was prepared using RT-PCR. This sample was sequenced with an Illumina HiSeq 2500. TCRdb passed the public sequencing reads through fastp at Q25 and MiXCR, retaining productive beta sequences. All rows with the same CDR3 protein become a single entry with the most common DNA and genes. The table for this sample lists almost 250,000 distinct CDR3 sequences; 9.5% to 15% of them were counted only once. The top ten clones comprise over 6.5% of the sample. The data originate from a study of response to subunit inactivated influenza vaccine (dated 2018 in TCRdb). Background on the whole study: Deep quantitative T cell receptor repertoire profiling was used in the study to track responses to a trivalent subunit inactivated influenza vaccine. Overall study results and their limits: The authors suggested that each seasonal influenza vaccination may recruit only a limited number of new T cells.

The junction shows trimming of 2 bases on V and 0 bases on J, plus 7 bases between the germline ends. The CDR3 holds 15 amino acids from the cysteine to the phenylalanine. Only the CDR3 part of the read is kept: 45 bases, read in frame from the first base. As encoded in the germline V gene, CDR1 is MDHEN while CDR2 is SYDVKM. Sequenced material: non-naive T cells sorted from PBMCs, taken 14 days before vaccination. What this sample's cell subset or site label stands for: memory T cell fraction. This sequence was found in a man aged 45 to 65 who received an inactivated influenza vaccine. Donor details come from another sample of the same person, matched by shared clones. The chain is encoded by TRBV28 joined to TRBJ1-4, with the D gene too uncertain to name. The base sequence is TGTGCCAGCAGTTTAGCGCGCGCAACTAATGAAAAACTGTTTTTT. Its protein reads: CASSLARATNEKLFF.